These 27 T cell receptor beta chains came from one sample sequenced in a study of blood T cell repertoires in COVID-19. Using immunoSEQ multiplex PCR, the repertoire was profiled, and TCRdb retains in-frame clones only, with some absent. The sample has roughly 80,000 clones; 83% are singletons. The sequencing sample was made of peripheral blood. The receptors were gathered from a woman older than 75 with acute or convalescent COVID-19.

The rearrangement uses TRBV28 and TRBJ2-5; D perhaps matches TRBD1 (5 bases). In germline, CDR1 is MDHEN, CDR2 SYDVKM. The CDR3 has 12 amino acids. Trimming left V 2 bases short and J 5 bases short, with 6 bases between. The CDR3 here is CASSLTGETQYF. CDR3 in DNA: TGTGCCAGCAGTTTAACAGGCGAGACCCAGTACTTC.

This CDR3 reads CASSQFKLDAFLQETQYF. In DNA, the CDR3 is TGTGCCAGCAGCCAATTTAAGCTCGATGCCTTTCTCCAAGAGACCCAGTACTTC. This chain joins TRBV3-1 (or the pseudogene TRBV3-2) and TRBJ2-5, with D unresolved. The CDR3 sequence is 18 residues long. Per the germline V gene, CDR1 is LGHDT and CDR2 is YNNKEL (reference sequence). Trimming pared 2 bases from V and 1 base from J, leaving 20 bases between.

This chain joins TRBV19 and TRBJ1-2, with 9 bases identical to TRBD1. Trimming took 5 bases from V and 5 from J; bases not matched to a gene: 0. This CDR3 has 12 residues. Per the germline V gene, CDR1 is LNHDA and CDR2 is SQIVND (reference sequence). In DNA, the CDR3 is TGTGCCAGTAGTGGGACAGGGTATGGCTACACCTTC. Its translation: CASSGTGYGYTF. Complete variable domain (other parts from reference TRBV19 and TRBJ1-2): DGGITQSPKYLFRKEGQNVTLSCEQNLNHDAMYWYRQDPGQGLRLIYYSQIVNDFQKGDIAEGYSVSREKKESFPLTVTSAQKNPTAFYLCASSGTGYGYTFGSGTRLTVV.

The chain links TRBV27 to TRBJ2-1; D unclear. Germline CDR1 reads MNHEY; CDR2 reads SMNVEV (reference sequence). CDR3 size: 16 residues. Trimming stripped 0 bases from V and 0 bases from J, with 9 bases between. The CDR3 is CASSLSSAHSYNEQFF. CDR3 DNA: TGTGCCAGCAGTTTATCAAGCGCCCACTCCTACAATGAGCAGTTCTTC.

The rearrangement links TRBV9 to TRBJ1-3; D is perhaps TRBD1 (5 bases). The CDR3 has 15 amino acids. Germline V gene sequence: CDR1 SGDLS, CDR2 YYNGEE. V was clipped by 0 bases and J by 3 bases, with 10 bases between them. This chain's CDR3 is CASSVAGSSGNTIYF. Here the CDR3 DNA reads TGTGCCAGCAGCGTAGCAGGGTCGAGTGGAAACACCATATATTTT.

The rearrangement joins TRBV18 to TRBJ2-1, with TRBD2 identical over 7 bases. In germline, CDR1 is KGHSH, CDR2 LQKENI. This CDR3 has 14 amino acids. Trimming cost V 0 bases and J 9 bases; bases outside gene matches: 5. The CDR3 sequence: CASSPPSASGEQFF. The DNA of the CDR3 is TGTGCCAGCTCACCACCCTCGGCTAGCGGTGAGCAGTTCTTC.

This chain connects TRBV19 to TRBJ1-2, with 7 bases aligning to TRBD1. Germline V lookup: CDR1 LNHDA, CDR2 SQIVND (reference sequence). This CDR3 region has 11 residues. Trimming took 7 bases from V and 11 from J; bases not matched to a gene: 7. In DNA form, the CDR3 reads TGTGCCAGTATTGGGGGACAGAGATACACCTTC. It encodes CASIGGQRYTF.

The CDR3 coding sequence is TGTGCCAGCGGAAGCCGGAAGGGGGCTGGCAATCAGCCCCAGCATTTT. Its translation: CASGSRKGAGNQPQHF. The genes are TRBV21-1 and TRBJ1-5; TRBD1 reflects the table's D call only, with no check against the DNA. TRBV21-1 is shown as a pseudogene. The CDR3 covers 16 residues.

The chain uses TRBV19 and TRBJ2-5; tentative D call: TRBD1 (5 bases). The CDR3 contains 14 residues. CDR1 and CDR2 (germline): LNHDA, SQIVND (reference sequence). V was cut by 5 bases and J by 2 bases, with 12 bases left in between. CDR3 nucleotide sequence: TGTGCCAGTAGTCGTCCGACAGATCAAGAGACCCAGTACTTC. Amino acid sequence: CASSRPTDQETQYF.

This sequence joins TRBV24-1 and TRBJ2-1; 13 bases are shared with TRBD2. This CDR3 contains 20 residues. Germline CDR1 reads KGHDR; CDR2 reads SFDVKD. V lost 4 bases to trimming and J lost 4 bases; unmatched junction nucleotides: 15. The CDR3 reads CATSDAGTSGKRGGYNEQFF. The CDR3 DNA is TGTGCCACCAGTGACGCCGGGACTAGCGGGAAGCGGGGGGGGTACAATGAGCAGTTCTTC.

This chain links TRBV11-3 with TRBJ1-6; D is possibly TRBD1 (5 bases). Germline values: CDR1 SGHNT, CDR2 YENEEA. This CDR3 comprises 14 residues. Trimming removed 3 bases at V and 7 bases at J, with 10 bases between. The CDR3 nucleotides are TGTGCCAGCAGCTTGGGACTGGGGAATTCACCCCTCCACTTT. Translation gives CASSLGLGNSPLHF. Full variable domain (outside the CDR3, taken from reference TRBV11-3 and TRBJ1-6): EAGVVQSPRYKIIEKKQPVAFWCNPISGHNTLYWYLQNLGQGPELLIRYENEEAVDDSQLPKDRFSAERLKGVDSTLKIQPAELGDSAVYLCASSLGLGNSPLHFGNGTRLTVT.

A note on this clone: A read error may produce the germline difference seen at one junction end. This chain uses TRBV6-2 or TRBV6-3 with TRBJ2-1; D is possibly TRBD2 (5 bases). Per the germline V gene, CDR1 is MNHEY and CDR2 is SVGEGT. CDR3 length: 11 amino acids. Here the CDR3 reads CASSDSSSQFF. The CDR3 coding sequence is TGTGCCAGCAGTGACTCTAGCTCCCAGTTCTTC.

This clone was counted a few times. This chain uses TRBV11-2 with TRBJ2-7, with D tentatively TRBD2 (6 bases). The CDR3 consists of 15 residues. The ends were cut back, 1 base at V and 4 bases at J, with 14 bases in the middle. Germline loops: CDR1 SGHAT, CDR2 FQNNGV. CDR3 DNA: TGTGCCAGCAGCTTAGTCGCAGGAGGGCAATACGAGCAGTACTTC. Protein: CASSLVAGGQYEQYF.

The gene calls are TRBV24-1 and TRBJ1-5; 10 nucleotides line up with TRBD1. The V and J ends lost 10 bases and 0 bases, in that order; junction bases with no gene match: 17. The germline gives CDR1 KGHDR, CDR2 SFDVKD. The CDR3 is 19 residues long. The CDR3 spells CATPIRYGQGVYSNQPQHF. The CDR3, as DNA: TGTGCCACACCTATACGCTACGGACAGGGGGTGTATAGCAATCAGCCCCAGCATTTT.

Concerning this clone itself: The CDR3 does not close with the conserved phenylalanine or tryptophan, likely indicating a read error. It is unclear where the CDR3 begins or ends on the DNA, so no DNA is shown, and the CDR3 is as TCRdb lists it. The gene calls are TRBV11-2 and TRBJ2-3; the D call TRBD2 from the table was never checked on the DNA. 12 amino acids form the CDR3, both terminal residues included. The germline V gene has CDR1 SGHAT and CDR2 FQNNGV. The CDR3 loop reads CASSSEEAGYGL.

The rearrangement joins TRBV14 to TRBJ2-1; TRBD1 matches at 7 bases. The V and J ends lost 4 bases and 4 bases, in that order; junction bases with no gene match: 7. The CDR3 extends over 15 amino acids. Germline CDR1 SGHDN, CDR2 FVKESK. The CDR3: CASSLPGGFYNEQFF. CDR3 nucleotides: TGTGCCAGCAGCCTTCCAGGGGGTTTTTACAATGAGCAGTTCTTC.

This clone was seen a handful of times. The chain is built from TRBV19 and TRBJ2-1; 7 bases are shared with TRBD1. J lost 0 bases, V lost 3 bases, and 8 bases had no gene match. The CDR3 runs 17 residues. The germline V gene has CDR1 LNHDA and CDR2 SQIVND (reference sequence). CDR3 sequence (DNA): TGTGCCAGTAGTATGCCAATGGGACAGACCTCCTACAATGAGCAGTTCTTC. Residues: CASSMPMGQTSYNEQFF.

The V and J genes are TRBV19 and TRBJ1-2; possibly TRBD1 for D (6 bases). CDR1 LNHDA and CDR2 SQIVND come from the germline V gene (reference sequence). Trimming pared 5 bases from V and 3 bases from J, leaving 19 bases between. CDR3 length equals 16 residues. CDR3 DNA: TGTGCCAGTAGTGTTTTTACTTGGGACACCGACTATGGCTACACCTTC. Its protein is CASSVFTWDTDYGYTF.

The CDR3, as DNA: TGTGCCACTTCAGGGAGGAGCAATCAGCCCCAGCATTTT. Encoded protein: CATSGRSNQPQHF. The chain carries TRBV6-5 and TRBJ1-5, with a weak D call TRBD1 (5 bases). This CDR3 contains 13 residues. Looked up from germline, CDR1 is MNHEY and CDR2 is SVGAGI. With 10 bases removed from V and 1 base from J, the gap between germline ends came to 11 bases.

CDR3 bases: TGTGCCAGCAGTTACGGGTTCGCGGACAATGAGCAGTTCTTC. Amino acid sequence: CASSYGFADNEQFF. V gene TRBV6-6 combines with J gene TRBJ2-1; unclear D gene. Between the trimmed V and J ends, which lost 2 bases and 5 bases, there was a span of 10 bases. The length of the CDR3 is 14 residues. In germline, CDR1 is MNHNY, CDR2 SVGAGI (reference sequence).

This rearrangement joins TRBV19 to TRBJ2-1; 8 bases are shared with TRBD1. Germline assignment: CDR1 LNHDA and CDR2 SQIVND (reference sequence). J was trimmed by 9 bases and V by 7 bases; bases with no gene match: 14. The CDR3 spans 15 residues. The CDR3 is CASKRGEDRVGEQFF. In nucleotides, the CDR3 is TGTGCCAGTAAACGCGGCGAGGACAGGGTCGGTGAGCAGTTCTTC. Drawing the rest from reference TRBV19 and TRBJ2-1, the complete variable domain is DGGITQSPKYLFRKEGQNVTLSCEQNLNHDAMYWYRQDPGQGLRLIYYSQIVNDFQKGDIAEGYSVSREKKESFPLTVTSAQKNPTAFYLCASKRGEDRVGEQFFGPGTRLTVL.

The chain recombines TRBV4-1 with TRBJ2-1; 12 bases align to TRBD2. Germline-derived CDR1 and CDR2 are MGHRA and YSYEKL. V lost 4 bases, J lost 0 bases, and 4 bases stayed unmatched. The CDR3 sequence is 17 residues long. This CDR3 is CASSLSTSGSSYNEQFF. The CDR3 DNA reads TGCGCCAGCAGCCTCTCGACTAGCGGGAGCTCCTACAATGAGCAGTTCTTC.

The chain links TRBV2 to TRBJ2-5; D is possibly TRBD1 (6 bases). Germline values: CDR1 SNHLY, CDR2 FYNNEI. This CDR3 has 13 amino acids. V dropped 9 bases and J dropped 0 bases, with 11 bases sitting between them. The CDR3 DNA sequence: TGTGCCAGTCATCGGGACAACCAAGAGACCCAGTACTTC. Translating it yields CASHRDNQETQYF.

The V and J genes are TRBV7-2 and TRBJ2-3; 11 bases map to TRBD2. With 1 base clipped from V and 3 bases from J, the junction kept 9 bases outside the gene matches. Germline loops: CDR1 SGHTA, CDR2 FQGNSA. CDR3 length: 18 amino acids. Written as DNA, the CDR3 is TGTGCCAGCAGCTTAGGGACTAGCGGGTCCTCGGGGACAGATACGCAGTATTTT. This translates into CASSLGTSGSSGTDTQYF.

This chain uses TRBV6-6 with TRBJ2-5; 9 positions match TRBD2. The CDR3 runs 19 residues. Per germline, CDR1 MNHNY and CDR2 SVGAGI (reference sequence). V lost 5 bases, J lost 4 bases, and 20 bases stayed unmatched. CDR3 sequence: CASSHFRASGIVVRETQYF. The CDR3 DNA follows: TGTGCCAGCAGTCATTTCCGGGCTAGCGGGATAGTGGTGCGAGAGACCCAGTACTTC.

CDR3 coding DNA: TGTGCCAGCAGCCAGGGGACTAGCGGGAGTGAGACCCAGTACTTC. As protein: CASSQGTSGSETQYF. This chain joins TRBV4-2 and TRBJ2-5, with 14 bases aligning to TRBD2. The J segment lost 5 bases and the V segment lost 3 bases, leaving 2 bases of the junction unmatched. CDR3 length: 15 amino acids. CDR1 and CDR2 from the germline V gene are LGHNA and YNFKEQ.

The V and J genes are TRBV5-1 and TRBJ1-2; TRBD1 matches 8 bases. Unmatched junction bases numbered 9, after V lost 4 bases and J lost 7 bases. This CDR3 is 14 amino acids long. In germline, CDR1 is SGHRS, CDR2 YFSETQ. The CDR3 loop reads CASSADRESGGYTF. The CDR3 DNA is TGCGCCAGCAGCGCGGACAGGGAGAGTGGTGGCTACACCTTC.